What follows are 15 T cell receptor beta chains derived from one specimen sequenced in a study of blood T cell repertoires in COVID-19. The table came from immunoSEQ multiplex PCR; TCRdb's copy has only in-frame clones and leaves some out. The data contain around 170,000 clones, around 86% of them seen just once; the ten biggest clones take up approximately 2.9%. Sequenced material: peripheral blood. Receptor source: a woman aged 30 to 39 with active or convalescent COVID-19.

The gene calls are TRBV18 and TRBJ2-5; 10 bases are shared with TRBD1. V shed 6 bases, J shed 1 base, and the junction held 8 bases outside the gene matches. Germline-derived CDR1 and CDR2 are KGHSH and LQKENI. The CDR3 is 16 residues long. DNA of the CDR3: TGTGCCAGCTCCCCAGGGACAGGGGTTCTCCAAGAGACCCAGTACTTC. Translated, it gives CASSPGTGVLQETQYF. The whole variable domain, remainder taken from reference TRBV18 and TRBJ2-5, is NAGVMQNPRHLVRRRGQEARLRCSPMKGHSHVYWYRQLPEEGLKFMVYLQKENIIDESGMPKERFSAEFPKEGPSILRIQQVVRGDSAAYFCASSPGTGVLQETQYFGPGTRLLVL.

V is TRBV25-1 and J is TRBJ2-3, with D perhaps matching TRBD1 (5 bases). The CDR3 extends over 15 amino acids. The germline V gene has CDR1 MGHDK and CDR2 SYGVNS. V was pared by 5 bases and J by 1 base, with 13 bases between. CDR3 sequence: CASSSQGWGTDTQYF. The CDR3 region has the DNA TGTGCCAGCAGTTCCCAGGGTTGGGGCACAGATACGCAGTATTTT.

The chain carries TRBV19 and TRBJ1-1; tentatively, D is TRBD1 (5 bases). V lost 4 bases and J lost 1, with 10 bases in between. CDR1 and CDR2 (germline): LNHDA, SQIVND (reference sequence). The CDR3 has 14 residues. The CDR3 protein is CASSKGTENTEAFF. The CDR3 DNA sequence: TGTGCCAGTAGTAAGGGGACTGAGAACACTGAAGCTTTCTTT.

The chain is built from TRBV18 and TRBJ1-5, with 8 bases aligning to TRBD1. This CDR3 is built from 16 residues. The V and J ends lost 2 bases and 4 bases, in that order; junction bases with no gene match: 7. Germline assignment: CDR1 KGHSH and CDR2 LQKENI. The CDR3 spells CASSPSTGGGNQPQHF. The CDR3 nucleotides are TGTGCCAGCTCACCAAGTACAGGGGGGGGTAATCAGCCCCAGCATTTT.

J is TRBJ1-2 and V is TRBV12-3 or TRBV12-4; a possible D gene is TRBD1 (5 bases). V was shortened by 3 bases and J by 8 bases, with 10 bases between the two germline ends. This CDR3 region has 12 residues. CDR3 sequence reads: CASSFGAWGYTF. The CDR3 nucleotides read TGTGCCAGCAGTTTTGGGGCCTGGGGCTACACCTTC.

This clone was detected once. The chain joins TRBV19 to TRBJ1-4; unclear D gene. Germline V lookup: CDR1 LNHDA, CDR2 SQIVND (reference sequence). The V end was cut by 4 bases, the J end by 7 bases, with 10 bases between. CDR3 length equals 13 residues. The CDR3 loop reads CASSTQTLEKLFF. In nucleotides, the CDR3 is TGTGCCAGTAGTACCCAAACTCTTGAAAAACTGTTTTTT.

This rearrangement joins TRBV25-1 to TRBJ1-2; no clear D. CDR3 length: 16 amino acids. Trimming took off 3 bases at V and 5 bases at J, with 19 bases between the two ends. Germline V lookup: CDR1 MGHDK, CDR2 SYGVNS. The CDR3, as DNA: TGTGCCAGCAGTGACGGAGGGCGCCGTAAGCCTTATGGCTACACCTTC. Translation: CASSDGGRRKPYGYTF.

In its sample, this clone was seen once. The chain couples TRBV7-9 to TRBJ2-1; TRBD2 matches at 8 bases. CDR3 length: 17 residues. The germline V gene encodes CDR1 SEHNR and CDR2 FQNEAQ (reference sequence). V shed 4 bases, J shed 3 bases, and the junction held 11 bases outside the gene matches. The CDR3 coding sequence is TGTGCCAGCAGCTCTCAATCCACGGGACTAGACTACAATGAGCAGTTCTTC. It specifies CASSSQSTGLDYNEQFF.

The chain recombines TRBV10-1 with TRBJ1-1; TRBD1 agrees at 10 bases. The ends lost 4 bases at V and 4 bases at J; junction bases unmatched: 3. Germline V gene sequence: CDR1 WNHNN, CDR2 SYGVQD (reference sequence). CDR3 length equals 14 residues. For the CDR3, the DNA is TGCGCCAGCAGTGTGGACAGGGGGGTCACTGAAGCTTTCTTT. Translating gives CASSVDRGVTEAFF.

V usage is TRBV6-5 and J usage is TRBJ1-3, with 7 bases aligning to TRBD1. This CDR3 comprises 16 residues. Trimming took 2 bases from V and 0 from J; bases not matched to a gene: 4. Germline lookup yields CDR1 MNHEY and CDR2 SVGAGI. The CDR3 coding sequence is TGTGCCAGCAGTTACCAATGGGACAGCTCTGGAAACACCATATATTTT. It specifies CASSYQWDSSGNTIYF.

This chain links TRBV28 with TRBJ1-1; D not certain. V was cut by 8 bases and J by 1 base, with 11 bases left in between. CDR3 length: 13 residues. Germline assignment: CDR1 MDHEN and CDR2 SYDVKM. The CDR3, as DNA: TGTGCCAGCTTCGAGGTGCCGAACACTGAAGCTTTCTTT. Its protein product is CASFEVPNTEAFF.

V usage is TRBV12-3 or TRBV12-4 and J usage is TRBJ1-2; D remains ambiguous. CDR3 length equals 13 residues. The V end was cut by 8 bases, the J end by 5 bases, with 15 bases between. Here the CDR3 DNA reads TGTGCCAGCGCCCTCACAGACACATATGGCTACACCTTC. Its translation is CASALTDTYGYTF.

This chain uses TRBV7-9 with TRBJ1-1; no definite D call. The CDR3 totals 12 residues. Germline V gives CDR1 SEHNR, CDR2 FQNEAQ (reference sequence). The V and J ends lost 4 bases and 5 bases respectively, with 8 bases between them. The DNA of the CDR3 is TGTGCCAGCAGCTCCGGGGTAACTGAAGCTTTCTTT. Translated: CASSSGVTEAFF. Variable domain in full (rest from reference TRBV7-9 and TRBJ1-1): DTGVSQNPRHKITKRGQNVTFRCDPISEHNRLYWYRQTLGQGPEFLTYFQNEAQLEKSRLLSDRFSAERPKGSFSTLEIQRTEQGDSAMYLCASSSGVTEAFFGQGTRLTVV.

The chain carries TRBV5-6 and TRBJ2-4; 8 bases are shared with TRBD1. The CDR3 contains 14 residues. Losses at the gene ends were 9 bases for V and 1 base for J; bases not matched to a gene: 6. Germline V gene data show CDR1 as SGHDT and CDR2 as YYEEEE. The CDR3 protein is CATGQGAAKNIQYF. CDR3 coding DNA: TGTGCCACAGGACAGGGTGCGGCCAAAAACATTCAGTACTTC.

V and J are TRBV19 and TRBJ1-2, with TRBD1 identical over 8 bases. There are 16 residues in the CDR3. Trimming cost V 4 bases and J 2 bases; bases outside gene matches: 9. Looked up from germline, CDR1 is LNHDA and CDR2 is SQIVND (reference sequence). The CDR3 DNA reads TGTGCCAGTAGTACCTCAGGACAGGGAATCAACTATGGCTACACCTTC. Translated, it gives CASSTSGQGINYGYTF.